This TCR beta chain was identified during a study of blood T cell repertoires in COVID-19. In the study overall: Italy, Spain and the United States were the sources of the convalescent and acute COVID-19 samples.

Germline CDR1 LNHDA, CDR2 SQIVND (reference sequence). This CDR3 region has 15 residues. Trimming shortened V by 4 bases and J by 10 bases, and 22 bases separated the two germline ends. While infection was still active, Seattle patients were enrolled and then followed longitudinally. Here immunoSEQ multiplex PCR was the method, and the copy in TCRdb shows in-frame clones only, minus some. The sample has under 300,000 clones, 90% seen once. The J gene is TRBJ1-1, the V gene TRBV19; D may be TRBD1 (6 bases). Sequences were obtained from peripheral blood. The clonotype was recovered from a woman in her sixties with COVID-19, enrolled during active disease. DNA for the CDR3: TGTGCCAGTAGTAACTTGACAGGTAAAGGAAAGGTAGCTTTCTTT. It encodes CASSNLTGKGKVAFF.